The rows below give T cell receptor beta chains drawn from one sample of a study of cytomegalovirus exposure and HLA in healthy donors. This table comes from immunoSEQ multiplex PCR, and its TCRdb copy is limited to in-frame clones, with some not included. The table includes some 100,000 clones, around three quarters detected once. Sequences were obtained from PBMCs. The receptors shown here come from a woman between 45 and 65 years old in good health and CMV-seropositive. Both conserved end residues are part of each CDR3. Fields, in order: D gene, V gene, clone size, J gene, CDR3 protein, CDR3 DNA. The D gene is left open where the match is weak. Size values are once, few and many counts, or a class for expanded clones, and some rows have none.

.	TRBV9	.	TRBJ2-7	CASSVGGTTYEQYF	TGTGCCAGCAGCGTAGGCGGGACCACCTACGAGCAGTACTTC
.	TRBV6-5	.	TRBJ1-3	CASSYSRGGSGNTIYF	TGTGCCAGCAGTTACTCGAGGGGGGGCTCCGGAAACACCATATATTTT
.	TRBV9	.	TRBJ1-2	CASSPRTEEIYGYTF	TGTGCCAGCAGCCCCCGGACGGAGGAAATCTATGGCTACACCTTC
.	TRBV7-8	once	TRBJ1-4	CASSLGDKRRNEKLFF	TGTGCCAGCAGCTTAGGGGACAAAAGGCGTAATGAAAAACTGTTTTTT
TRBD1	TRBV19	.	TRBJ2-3	CASSIGTGDTQYF	TGTGCCAGTAGTATCGGGACAGGTGATACGCAGTATTTT
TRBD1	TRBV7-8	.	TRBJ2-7	CASSLAGTGVEQYF	TGTGCCAGCAGCTTAGCCGGGACAGGGGTCGAGCAGTACTTC
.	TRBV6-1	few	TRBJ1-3	CASQDFGNTIYF	TGTGCCAGCCAGGACTTCGGAAACACCATATATTTT
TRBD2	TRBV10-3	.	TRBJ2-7	CAMGTSGRAQRNEQYF	TGTGCCATGGGGACTAGCGGGAGGGCCCAGAGAAACGAGCAGTACTTC
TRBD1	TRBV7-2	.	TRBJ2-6	CASSLTGYVLTF	TGTGCCAGCAGCTTGACAGGGTACGTCCTGACTTTC
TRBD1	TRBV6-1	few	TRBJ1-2	CASTWGTGINYGYTF	TGTGCCAGCACTTGGGGGACAGGGATCAACTATGGCTACACCTTC
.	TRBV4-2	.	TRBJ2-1	CASSQERQDREQFF	TGTGCCAGCAGCCAAGAGAGACAGGATAGGGAGCAGTTCTTC
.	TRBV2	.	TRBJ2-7	CASSEWSGHYEQYF	TGTGCCAGCAGTGAATGGAGCGGTCACTACGAGCAGTACTTC
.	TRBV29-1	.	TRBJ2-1	CSVEPGGGTDNEQFF	TGCAGCGTTGAGCCGGGGGGCGGGACCGACAATGAGCAGTTCTTC
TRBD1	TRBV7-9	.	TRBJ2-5	CASSFPGQGEETQYF	TGTGCCAGCAGCTTCCCCGGACAGGGAGAGGAGACCCAGTACTTC
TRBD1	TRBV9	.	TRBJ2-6	CASSVVREGTGTTAGANGLTF	TGTGCCAGCAGCGTAGTCCGAGAGGGGACAGGGACTACCGCTGGGGCCAACGGCCTGACTTTC
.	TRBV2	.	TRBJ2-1	CASSVGRNNEQFF	TGTGCCAGCAGTGTGGGCAGAAACAATGAGCAGTTCTTC
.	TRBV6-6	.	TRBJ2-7	CASSYSGGPYEQYF	TGTGCCAGCAGTTACTCAGGCGGTCCCTACGAGCAGTACTTC
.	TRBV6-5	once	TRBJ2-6	CASSYQTGGGANGLTF	TGTGCCAGCAGTTACCAGACCGGGGGTGGGGCCAACGGCCTGACTTTC
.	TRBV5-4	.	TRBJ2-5	CASSFGRGVSETQYF	TGTGCCAGCAGCTTTGGCAGGGGTGTTTCAGAGACCCAGTACTTC
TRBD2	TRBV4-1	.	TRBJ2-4	CASSQPGTSPAKNIQYF	TGCGCCAGCAGCCAACCCGGGACTAGCCCTGCCAAAAACATTCAGTACTTC
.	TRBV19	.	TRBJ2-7	CASSIEFRAYEQYF	TGTGCCAGTAGTATAGAATTCCGAGCCTACGAGCAGTACTTC
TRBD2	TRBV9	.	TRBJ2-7	CASSVGSSGSYEQYF	TGTGCCAGCAGCGTAGGGTCTAGCGGGTCCTACGAGCAGTACTTC
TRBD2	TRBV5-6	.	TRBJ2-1	CASSLTAGGPGNEQFF	TGTGCCAGCAGCTTGACCGCGGGAGGGCCGGGGAATGAGCAGTTCTTC
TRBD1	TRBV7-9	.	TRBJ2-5	CASSLMTGEVETQYF	TGTGCCAGCAGCCTCATGACAGGGGAGGTCGAGACCCAGTACTTC
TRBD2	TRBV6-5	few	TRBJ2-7	CASRGTSGPYEQYF	TGTGCCAGCAGAGGGACTAGCGGCCCCTACGAGCAGTACTTC
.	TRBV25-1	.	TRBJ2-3	CASRIRYGRLATDTQYF	TGTGCCAGCAGGATAAGATATGGTAGGCTAGCCACAGATACGCAGTATTTT
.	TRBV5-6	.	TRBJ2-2	CASSSRLTAVNTGELFF	TGTGCCAGCAGCTCTCGTTTGACAGCTGTTAACACCGGGGAGCTGTTTTTT
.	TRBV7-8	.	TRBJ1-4	CASSFWAREEEKLFF	TGTGCCAGCAGCTTTTGGGCCAGGGAAGAGGAAAAACTGTTTTTT
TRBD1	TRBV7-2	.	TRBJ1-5	CASSVFPGQGLLGQPQHF	TGTGCCAGCAGCGTATTTCCGGGACAGGGTCTGTTGGGGCAGCCCCAGCATTTT
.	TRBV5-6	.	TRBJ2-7	CASSSISGDPYEQYF	TGTGCCAGCAGCTCGATTAGCGGAGACCCCTACGAGCAGTACTTC
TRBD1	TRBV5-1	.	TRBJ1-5	CASRPTGQGNQPQHF	TGCGCCAGCAGACCGACTGGACAGGGGAATCAGCCCCAGCATTTT
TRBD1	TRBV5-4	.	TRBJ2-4	CASSPGTGVDFRNIQYF	TGTGCCAGCAGCCCCGGGACAGGGGTGGATTTTAGAAACATTCAGTACTTC
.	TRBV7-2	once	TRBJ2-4	CASSRPGAKNIQYF	TGTGCCAGCAGCCGTCCGGGGGCCAAAAACATTCAGTACTTC
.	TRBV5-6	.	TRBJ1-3	CASRATGYSGNTIYF	TGTGCCAGCAGAGCCACAGGGTACTCTGGAAACACCATATATTTT
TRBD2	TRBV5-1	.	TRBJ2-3	CASSLTGLAGEDTQYF	TGCGCCAGCAGCTTGACGGGACTAGCGGGAGAAGATACGCAGTATTTT
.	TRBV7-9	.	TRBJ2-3	CASSLDSPGTDTQYF	TGTGCCAGCAGCTTGGACAGCCCTGGGACAGATACGCAGTATTTT
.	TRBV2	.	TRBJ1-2	CASTTDRQVGYTF	TGTGCCAGCACTACAGACAGGCAGGTTGGCTACACCTTC
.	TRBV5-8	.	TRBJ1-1	CASSKLIAEAFF	TGTGCCAGCAGCAAATTAATCGCTGAAGCTTTCTTT
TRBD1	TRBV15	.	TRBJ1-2	CATSREDREIYGYTF	TGTGCCACCAGCAGAGAGGACAGGGAGATCTATGGCTACACCTTC
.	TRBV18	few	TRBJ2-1	CASSQQVFKGLYNEQFF	TGTGCCAGCTCACAACAGGTCTTCAAGGGGCTTTACAATGAGCAGTTCTTC